The sequence of this T cell receptor beta chain was determined in a study of beta chain features in type 1 diabetes. Study observations and caveats: Shortening that was moderate but significant affected the TCRB CDR3s of Type 1 diabetes patients in all four CD4+ subsets.

This clone was seen only a few times. Antigen specificity is unknown. The authors reverse transcribed all of the isolated RNA, so sequencing captured expressed TCRB transcripts. Assay: immunoSEQ multiplex PCR; the TCRdb copy retains only in-frame clones and omits some. The sample holds more than 100,000 clones, around 17% seen once. Germline V lookup: CDR1 SGHRS, CDR2 YFSETQ. CDR3 length: 16 amino acids. Unmatched junction bases numbered 12, after V lost 6 bases and J lost 4 bases. The chain links TRBV5-1 to TRBJ2-1; TRBD2 aligns across 8 bases. The sequencing sample was made of central memory CD4+ T cells from blood. The receptor was isolated from a young man with type 1 diabetes. Written as DNA, the CDR3 is TGCGCCAGCACCACGGTTCCGGGACTAGAATACAATGAGCAGTTCTTC. This codes for CASTTVPGLEYNEQFF.